These T cell receptor beta chains were read from a single sample in a study of shared clonotypes between healthy human individuals. The table came from immunoSEQ multiplex PCR; TCRdb's copy has only in-frame clones and leaves some out. The table shows approximately 1.1 million clones, with about 80% occurring only once. The sequencing sample was made of memory CD4+ T cells from PBMCs. The receptor set was obtained from a man between 18 and 35 years old in good health. Some clones in this sample may be carry-over from other donors' samples. Both conserved end residues are part of each CDR3. A D gene is named only where the DNA matches it firmly. Size values are once, few and many counts, or a class for expanded clones, and some rows have none.

j_gene: TRBJ1-2; d_gene: NA; abundance: NA; v_gene: TRBV19; CDR3nt: TGTGCCAGTAGTATGCAGCCACATGGCTACACCTTC; CDR3aa: CASSMQPHGYTF
j_gene: TRBJ2-7; d_gene: NA; abundance: NA; v_gene: TRBV28; CDR3nt: TGTGCCAGCAGTCTACAGGGACCCATCTACGAGCAGTACTTC; CDR3aa: CASSLQGPIYEQYF
j_gene: TRBJ1-1; d_gene: NA; abundance: NA; v_gene: TRBV19; CDR3nt: TGTGCCAGTAACATGGGGCTTAACACTGAAGCTTTCTTT; CDR3aa: CASNMGLNTEAFF
j_gene: TRBJ1-5; d_gene: NA; abundance: NA; v_gene: TRBV5-1; CDR3nt: TGCGCCAGCAGCTTATCCGGGGCGGGACAGCCCCAGCATTTT; CDR3aa: CASSLSGAGQPQHF
j_gene: TRBJ1-1; d_gene: NA; abundance: NA; v_gene: TRBV7-3; CDR3nt: TGTGCCAGCACCCTCAAAGGGGGGAGCACTGAAGCTTTCTTT; CDR3aa: CASTLKGGSTEAFF
j_gene: TRBJ2-3; d_gene: NA; abundance: NA; v_gene: TRBV4-2; CDR3nt: TGTGCCAGCAGCCAAGTAGGAGATACGCAGTATTTT; CDR3aa: CASSQVGDTQYF
j_gene: TRBJ2-7; d_gene: TRBD2; abundance: NA; v_gene: TRBV27; CDR3nt: TGTGCCAGCAGACACACTAGCGTCCCCTACGAGCAGTACTTC; CDR3aa: CASRHTSVPYEQYF
j_gene: TRBJ1-1; d_gene: TRBD1; abundance: few; v_gene: TRBV18; CDR3nt: TGTGCCAGCTCACCCGGACAGGGGATGAACACTGAAGCTTTCTTT; CDR3aa: CASSPGQGMNTEAFF
j_gene: TRBJ2-1; d_gene: NA; abundance: NA; v_gene: TRBV7-6; CDR3nt: TGTGCCAGCAGCTTAGCCGGGACCAAAACCTTGGATGAGCAGTTCTTC; CDR3aa: CASSLAGTKTLDEQFF
j_gene: TRBJ2-7; d_gene: NA; abundance: NA; v_gene: TRBV28; CDR3nt: TGTGCCAGCAGTGCCCAGGGGAGGGGGTCCTACGAGCAGTACTTC; CDR3aa: CASSAQGRGSYEQYF
j_gene: TRBJ1-4; d_gene: NA; abundance: NA; v_gene: TRBV29-1; CDR3nt: TGCAGCGTTTATACACACGGAGATGAAAAACTGTTTTTT; CDR3aa: CSVYTHGDEKLFF
j_gene: TRBJ1-2; d_gene: NA; abundance: NA; v_gene: TRBV28; CDR3nt: TGTGCCATCCAGGACAGTATGCGTGGCTACACCTTC; CDR3aa: CAIQDSMRGYTF
j_gene: TRBJ2-7; d_gene: NA; abundance: NA; v_gene: TRBV30; CDR3nt: TGTGCCTGGACGGCGCGAGGGGAGCAGTACTTC; CDR3aa: CAWTARGEQYF
j_gene: TRBJ2-2; d_gene: TRBD2; abundance: NA; v_gene: TRBV5-1; CDR3nt: TGCGCCAGCAGCTGGCAGGGACTACCGAACACCGGGGAGCTGTTTTTT; CDR3aa: CASSWQGLPNTGELFF
j_gene: TRBJ1-2; d_gene: NA; abundance: NA; v_gene: TRBV5-8; CDR3nt: TGTGCCAGCAGCCGGGACGTTGGGTATGGCTACACCTTC; CDR3aa: CASSRDVGYGYTF